This T cell receptor beta chain appears in the sequencing data of a study of T cell responses to AZD1222 COVID-19 vaccine. Study-wide results and limits: Most donors were white British and more were female, and clonal diversity was possibly underestimated. Baseline serology detected seropositivity in only six or seven AZD1222 recipients. Reports say nearly half of spike-specific TCRs go after unmutated variant regions.

With regard to this clone: Antigen: not known.

The CDR3 has 13 amino acids. V trimming: 4 bases; J trimming: 2 bases; junction bases outside the gene matches: 1. Sequenced by immunoSEQ multiplex PCR; TCRdb stores in-frame clones only, minus some. This sample has some 150,000 clones; roughly 89% occur once, and the top ten carry under 2%. The rearrangement links TRBV12-3 or TRBV12-4 to TRBJ1-2; 7 positions agree with TRBD1. This material consisted of peripheral blood, taken 28 days after the second AZD1222 dose. This clonotype originated in an adult who received the AZD1222 COVID-19 vaccine. CDR3 coding DNA: TGTGCCAGCAGTTCGGGACAGAACTATGGCTACACCTTC. Its protein is CASSSGQNYGYTF.